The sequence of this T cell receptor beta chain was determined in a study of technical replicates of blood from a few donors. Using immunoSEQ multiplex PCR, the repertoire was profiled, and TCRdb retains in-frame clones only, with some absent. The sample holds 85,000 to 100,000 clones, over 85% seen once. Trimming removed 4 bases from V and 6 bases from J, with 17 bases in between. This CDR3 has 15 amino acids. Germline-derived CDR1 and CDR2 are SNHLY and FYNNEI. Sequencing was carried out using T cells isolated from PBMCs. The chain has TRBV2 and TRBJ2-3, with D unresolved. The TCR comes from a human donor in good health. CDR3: CASSVFRVSGDTQYF. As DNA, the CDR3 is TGTGCCAGCAGTGTCTTTAGAGTGTCCGGGGATACGCAGTATTTT.